The clone carrying this TCR beta chain was detected ten times or more. Starting from genomic DNA, TCR beta CDR3 was amplified through two-round multiplex PCR. Primers specific to each TRBV and TRBJ gene drove first-round PCR. Each CDR3 protein is one row after TCRdb ran MiXCR on the multiplex PCR reads. This table holds 50,000 or so distinct CDR3 sequences, roughly 35% found once. CDR1 and CDR2 from the germline V gene are SNHLY and FYNNEI. The V segment lost 6 bases and the J segment 5 bases; nucleotides outside the gene matches: 9. The CDR3 is 15 amino acids. The data stem from a study of prognosis after radiotherapy for stage I lung cancer. The overall study: SBRT radiotherapy comprised 3 to 5 fractions at a biologically effective dose of at least 100 Gy.

This chain joins TRBV2 and TRBJ2-3, with 9 bases identical to TRBD2. The sequencing used PBMCs, collected before or after stereotactic body radiation therapy (not recorded which). The receptor was isolated from a donor over 45 with non-small cell lung cancer. The CDR3: CASRLAGLGEDTQYF. CDR3 coding DNA: TGTGCCAGCAGGCTAGCGGGGTTGGGGGAAGATACGCAGTATTTT.